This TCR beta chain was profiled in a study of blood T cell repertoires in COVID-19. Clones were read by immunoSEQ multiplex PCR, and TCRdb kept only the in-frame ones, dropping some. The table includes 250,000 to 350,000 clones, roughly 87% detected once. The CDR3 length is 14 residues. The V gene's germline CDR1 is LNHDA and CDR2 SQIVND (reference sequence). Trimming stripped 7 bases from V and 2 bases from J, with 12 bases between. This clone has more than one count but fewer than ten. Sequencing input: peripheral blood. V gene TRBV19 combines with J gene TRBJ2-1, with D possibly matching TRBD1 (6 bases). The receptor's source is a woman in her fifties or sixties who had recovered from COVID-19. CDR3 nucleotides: TGTGCCAGTAAAACCAGGGGACCCTACAATGAGCAGTTCTTC. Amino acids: CASKTRGPYNEQFF.